Sequencing of this T cell receptor beta chain was carried out in a study of patients and donors after allogeneic stem cell transplantation. Trimming shortened V by 0 bases and J by 5 bases, and 14 bases separated the two germline ends. The germline CDR1 and CDR2 sequences are SGDLS and YYNGEE. The CDR3 has 15 amino acids. This clonotype was observed a single time. TCRdb fed the RT-PCR reads into MiXCR, producing one record per CDR3 protein. The sample includes fewer than 180,000 distinct CDR3 sequences, over 30% of them seen just once. This TCR was recovered from a human donor who was either an allogeneic HSCT recipient or a stem cell or donor lymphocyte infusion donor (not recorded which). It is not recorded whose cells these are; they may come from a transplant donor. V is TRBV9 and J is TRBJ1-1; D is unresolved. The material sequenced was blood, either unsorted or a sorted T cell fraction (not recorded which). The CDR3 region has the DNA TGTGCCAGCAGCGTAGCACCAAAGGATGGGACTGAAGCTTTCTTT. It codes for CASSVAPKDGTEAFF.